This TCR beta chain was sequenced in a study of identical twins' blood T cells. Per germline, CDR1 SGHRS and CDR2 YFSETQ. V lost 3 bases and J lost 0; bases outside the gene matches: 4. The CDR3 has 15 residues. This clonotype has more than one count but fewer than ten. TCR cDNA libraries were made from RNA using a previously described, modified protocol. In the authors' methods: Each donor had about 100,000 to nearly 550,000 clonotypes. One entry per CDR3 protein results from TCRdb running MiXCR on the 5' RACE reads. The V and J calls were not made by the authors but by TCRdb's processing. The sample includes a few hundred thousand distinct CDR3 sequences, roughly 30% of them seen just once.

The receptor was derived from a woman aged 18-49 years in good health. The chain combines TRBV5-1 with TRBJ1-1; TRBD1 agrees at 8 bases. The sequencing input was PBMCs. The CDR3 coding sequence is TGCGCCAGCAGCTCGGACAGGGTCGTGAACACTGAAGCTTTCTTT. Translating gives CASSSDRVVNTEAFF. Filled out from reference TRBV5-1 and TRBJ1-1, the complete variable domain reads KAGVTQTPRYLIKTRGQQVTLSCSPISGHRSVSWYQQTPGQGLQFLFEYFSETQRNKGNFPGRFSGRQFSNSRSEMNVSTLELGDSALYLCASSSDRVVNTEAFFGQGTRLTVV.